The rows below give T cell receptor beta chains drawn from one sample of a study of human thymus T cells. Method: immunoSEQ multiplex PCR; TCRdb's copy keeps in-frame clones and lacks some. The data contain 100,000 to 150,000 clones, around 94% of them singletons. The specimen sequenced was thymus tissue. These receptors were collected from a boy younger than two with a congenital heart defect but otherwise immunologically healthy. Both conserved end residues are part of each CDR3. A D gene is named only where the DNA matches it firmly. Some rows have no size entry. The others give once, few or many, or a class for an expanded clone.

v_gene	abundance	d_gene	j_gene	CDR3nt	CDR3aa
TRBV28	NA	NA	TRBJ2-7	TGTGCCAGCAGTTGGGTGCCTAAGGCCTACGAGCAGTACTTC	CASSWVPKAYEQYF
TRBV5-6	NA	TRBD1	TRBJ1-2	TGTGCCAGCAGCTTGGTTGACAGGGAACGCTATGGCTACACCTTC	CASSLVDRERYGYTF
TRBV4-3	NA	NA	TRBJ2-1	TGCGCCAGCAGCCAAGATAGGGCCGAGACCTACAATGAGCAGTTCTTC	CASSQDRAETYNEQFF
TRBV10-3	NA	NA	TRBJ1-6	TGTGCCATCAGTGGTTCTGCGACTTCACCCCTCCACTTT	CAISGSATSPLHF
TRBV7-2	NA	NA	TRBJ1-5	TGTGCCAGCAGCTTAGGGACAGACAATCAGCCCCAGCATTTT	CASSLGTDNQPQHF
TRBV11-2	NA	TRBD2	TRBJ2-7	TGTGCCAGCAGACCCGCCCACCTAGCGGCCAAGCAGTACTTC	CASRPAHLAAKQYF
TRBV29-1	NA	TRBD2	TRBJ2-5	TGCAGCGTTGTGGATTTCGGGGGGTCGGAGACCCAGTACTTC	CSVVDFGGSETQYF
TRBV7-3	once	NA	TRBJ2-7	TGTGCCAGCAGCTTATTCCTTTCTTCCTACGAGCAGTACTTC	CASSLFLSSYEQYF
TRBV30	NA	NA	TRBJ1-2	TGTGCCTGGAGTGTTGGCCCTGGCTACACCTTC	CAWSVGPGYTF
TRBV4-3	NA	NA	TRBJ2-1	TGCGCCAGCAGCCAAGAAAAACGTAGCGGACACCAGCAGTTCTTC	CASSQEKRSGHQQFF
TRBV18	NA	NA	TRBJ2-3	TGTGCCAGCTCATATGGGGCAGATACGCAGTATTTT	CASSYGADTQYF
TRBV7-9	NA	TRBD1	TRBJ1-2	TGTGCCAGCAGCCCGACAGGGGAGGGAGTTGGCTATGGCTACACCTTC	CASSPTGEGVGYGYTF
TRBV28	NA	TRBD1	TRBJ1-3	TGTGCCAGCAGCTCCTCAGCGCCGACAGGGTTTCACACCATATATTTT	CASSSSAPTGFHTIYF
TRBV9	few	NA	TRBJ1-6	TGTGCCAGCAGCGTAGCAGGGCATCCCCTCCACTTT	CASSVAGHPLHF
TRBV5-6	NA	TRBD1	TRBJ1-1	TGTGCCAGCAGCAGGGGACAGCTGAACACTGAAGCTTTCTTT	CASSRGQLNTEAFF
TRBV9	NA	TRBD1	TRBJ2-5	TGTGCCAGCAGCCCCCTGCTAACAGGGGAGAAGACCCAGTACTTC	CASSPLLTGEKTQYF
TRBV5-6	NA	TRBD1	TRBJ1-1	TGTGCCAGCAGCTCTGGGAAAACAGGGGGCCTGAACACTGAAGCTTTCTTT	CASSSGKTGGLNTEAFF
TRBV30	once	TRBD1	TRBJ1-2	TGTGCCTGGAGGACCTGGGACAGGGGCCGCTATGGCTACACCTTC	CAWRTWDRGRYGYTF
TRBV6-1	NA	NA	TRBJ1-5	TGTGCCAGCAGTGAACCGGATGGGGCGAAGTATAGCAATCAGCCCCAGCATTTT	CASSEPDGAKYSNQPQHF
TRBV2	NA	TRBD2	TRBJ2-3	TGTGCCAGCACGAGGCGGGGGGGTTTAGATACGCAGTATTTT	CASTRRGGLDTQYF
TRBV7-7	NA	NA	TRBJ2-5	TGTGCTAGCAGCTTGGGTTCACAGGTCCCTGAGACCCAGTACTTC	CASSLGSQVPETQYF
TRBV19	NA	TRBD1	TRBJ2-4	TGTGCCAGTAGTTTGAAACGGGACAGGGGGAACATTCAGTACTTC	CASSLKRDRGNIQYF
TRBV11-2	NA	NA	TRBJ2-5	TGTGCCAGCAGCTTAAGGAGGAAAGAGACCCAGTACTTC	CASSLRRKETQYF
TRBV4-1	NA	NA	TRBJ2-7	TGCGCCAGCAGCCAAGAGTCTAGCTCCTACGAGCAGTACTTC	CASSQESSSYEQYF
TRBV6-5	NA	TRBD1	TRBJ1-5	TGTGCCAGCAGACCCGACAGGGAGAAGCCCCAGCATTTT	CASRPDREKPQHF
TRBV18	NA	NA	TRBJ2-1	TGTGCCAGCTCCCTACTCGGCTCCTACAATGAGCAGTTCTTC	CASSLLGSYNEQFF
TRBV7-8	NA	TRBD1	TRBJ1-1	TGTGCCAGCAGCGAAAAGGGGGACAGGGAGGTGAACACTGAAGCTTTCTTT	CASSEKGDREVNTEAFF
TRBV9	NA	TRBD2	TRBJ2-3	TGTGCCAGCAGAGAGTCGGGACTAGCTCGAGATACGCAGTATTTT	CASRESGLARDTQYF
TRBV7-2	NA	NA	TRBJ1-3	TGTGCCAGCAGCTTAGTCCCGACAGGAGCCTCTGGAAACACCATATATTTT	CASSLVPTGASGNTIYF
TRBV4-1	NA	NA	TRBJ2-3	TGCGCCAGCGGCTACTCCCCCCGGGGAGCAGATACGCAGTATTTT	CASGYSPRGADTQYF
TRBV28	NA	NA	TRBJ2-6	TGTGCCAGCAGTTTAATGGGGAGCCTAAAAGGATCTGGGGCCAACGTCCTGACTTTC	CASSLMGSLKGSGANVLTF
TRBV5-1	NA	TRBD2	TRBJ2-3	TGCGCCAGCAGCTCAGGCTTGGGCGGGGGGGTAGGAGATACGCAGTATTTT	CASSSGLGGGVGDTQYF
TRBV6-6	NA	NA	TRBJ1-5	TGTGCCAGCAGTCCAAGACAGCACAGGACGCCCCAGCATTTT	CASSPRQHRTPQHF
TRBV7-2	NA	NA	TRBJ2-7	TGTGCCAGCAGCTTAGAGGGCTGGTCCCCCTACGAGCAGTACTTC	CASSLEGWSPYEQYF
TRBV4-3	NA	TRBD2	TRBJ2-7	TGCGCCAGCAGCCAAGATAACAGCGGGGGGAGGGCCTACGAGCAGTACTTC	CASSQDNSGGRAYEQYF
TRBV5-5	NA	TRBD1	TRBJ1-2	TGTGCCAGCAGCTCCCGAGACAGGGCGGGCTACACCTTC	CASSSRDRAGYTF
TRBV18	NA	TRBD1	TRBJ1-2	TGTGCCAGCTCCCGGGACAGGGAAGCTAACTATGGCTACACCTTC	CASSRDREANYGYTF
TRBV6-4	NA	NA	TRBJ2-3	TGTGCCAGCAGTGAGATTTACGGGGGCCCGCCAGATACGCAGTATTTT	CASSEIYGGPPDTQYF
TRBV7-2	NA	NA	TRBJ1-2	TGTGCCAGCAGCTTATGGGGGGCCGGGAGCTATGGCTACACCTTC	CASSLWGAGSYGYTF
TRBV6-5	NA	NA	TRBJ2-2	TGTGCCAGCAGTACTAGCCCCGACACCGGGGAGCTGTTTTTT	CASSTSPDTGELFF
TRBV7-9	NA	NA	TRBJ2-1	TGTGCCAGCAGCTTAGCTGGGCAGGGGGGGAACAATGAGCAGTTCTTC	CASSLAGQGGNNEQFF
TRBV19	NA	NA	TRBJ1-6	TGTGCCAGTAGTCGCCCGTCGGACAGCCGTTTAAACGCCCTCCACTTT	CASSRPSDSRLNALHF
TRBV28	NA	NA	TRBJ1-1	TGTGCCAGCAGTTTTTGTTCGGTCAGGGCTAAGATGAACACTGAAGCTTTCTTT	CASSFCSVRAKMNTEAFF
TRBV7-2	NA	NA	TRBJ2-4	TGTGCCAGCAGCTTGGGTCAGTCAGGCGAGGAGATTCAGTACTTC	CASSLGQSGEEIQYF
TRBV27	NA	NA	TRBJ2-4	TGTGCCAGCAGTTTGGAACTGAGGATAATAGCCAAAAACATTCAGTACTTC	CASSLELRIIAKNIQYF
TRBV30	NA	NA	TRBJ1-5	TGTGCCTGGAGCCAAAAGATAGGGACGAGCAATCAGCCCCAGCATTTT	CAWSQKIGTSNQPQHF